This is a list of T cell receptor beta chains from one sample in a study of T-cell reconstitution after alpha-beta-depleted transplantation in children. TCRdb itself ran the PCR reads through MiXCR, one entry per CDR3 protein. The table lists almost 250,000 distinct CDR3 sequences, roughly 26% of them singletons, with approximately 2.5% in the top ten. This specimen consisted of PBMCs, obtained before TCRalphabeta/CD19-depleted stem cell transplant. All receptors come from a girl aged 2-10 years with Fanconi anemia, due to receive a stem cell transplant. Both conserved end residues are part of each CDR3.

v_call	j_call	cdr3_aa
TRBV29-1	TRBJ2-5	CSVDFMQETQYF
TRBV12-3/TRBV12-4	TRBJ2-1	CASSPRRGGDNEQFF
TRBV11-3	TRBJ2-2	CASSLIRGELFF
TRBV12-3/TRBV12-4	TRBJ2-7	CASSLVGQTFSYEQYF
TRBV12-3/TRBV12-4	TRBJ2-2	CASTLLTGLAGGYTGELFF
TRBV20-1	TRBJ2-7	CSARVTRDFYEQYF
TRBV12-3/TRBV12-4	TRBJ1-6	CASTLLAGGIGSPLHF
TRBV20-1	TRBJ2-7	CSAKLAGSYEQYF
TRBV7-9	TRBJ2-1	CASSPVAGMNEQFF
TRBV28	TRBJ2-7	CATLWASGRGREQYF
TRBV29-1	TRBJ1-1	CSVDFRRRAPGNTEAFF
TRBV29-1	TRBJ2-1	CSVAGGTSGNNEQFF
TRBV20-1	TRBJ2-7	CSARRAFATYEQYF
TRBV20-1	TRBJ1-2	CSARALDRQAYGYTF
TRBV5-1	TRBJ1-1	CASSYSGGGGEAFF
TRBV4-2	TRBJ2-1	CASSPPAGLAINEQFF
TRBV28	TRBJ1-1	CASSLGGSVNTEAFF
TRBV20-1	TRBJ2-1	CSATDRGSYNEQFF
TRBV7-9	TRBJ2-7	CASSFLAGGSYEQYF
TRBV4-2	TRBJ2-5	CASSRETQETQYF
TRBV10-3	TRBJ2-7	CAISSGLAIYEQYF
TRBV7-2	TRBJ2-7	CASRRLRGTSYEQYF
TRBV5-1	TRBJ2-1	CASSPGGLSSYNEQFF
TRBV29-1	TRBJ2-1	CSGNRDSYNEQFF
TRBV29-1	TRBJ1-1	CSVEVRGNTEAFF
TRBV29-1	TRBJ2-7	CSVFQARQGESYEHYF
TRBV29-1	TRBJ2-7	CSVEGQGSTYEQYF
TRBV29-1	TRBJ2-1	CSGNYYSGNEQFF
TRBV5-5	TRBJ1-5	CASSSTTGVGNQPQHF
TRBV4-1	TRBJ2-5	CASSQSPSGSETQYF
TRBV29-1	TRBJ1-2	CSARRSNYGYTF
TRBV9	TRBJ2-1	CASSVEVELSYNEQFF
TRBV10-3	TRBJ2-7	CAISARLAGGNEQYF
TRBV5-1	TRBJ2-3	CASRPRTSGGIGTDTQYF
TRBV29-1	TRBJ1-5	CSVRWSPNQPQHF
TRBV20-1	TRBJ2-5	CSATLASGGFQETQYF
TRBV10-3	TRBJ2-1	CAIRGREGNEQFF
TRBV10-3	TRBJ1-5	CAISESRFNQPQHF
TRBV20-1	TRBJ2-5	CSARDHRGSGWGTQYF
TRBV9	TRBJ2-1	CASSVEGTPWRNEQFF
TRBV20-1	TRBJ2-3	CSARGPRTSGADTQYF
TRBV20-1	TRBJ2-3	CSAPGLAGDMSTDTQYF
TRBV12-3/TRBV12-4	TRBJ2-1	CASSPGGLSYDEQFF
TRBV10-2	TRBJ2-1	CASRTSGIFEQFF
TRBV7-2	TRBJ1-1	CASSLGYPEAFF